The 21 T cell receptor beta chains below come from one sample, sequenced in a study of spatial heterogeneity in lung cancer. Via MiXCR, TCRdb re-called the 5' RACE reads, giving one row per CDR3 protein. The sample holds under 100,000 distinct CDR3 sequences, 7.5% to 10% seen once. The sample's time point: sample taken at primary tumor resection. Unsorted whole RNA samples from tumor, nontumor lung or frozen PBMC were sequenced. Sequenced material: PBMCs, taken at surgery. These TCRs come from a male donor with early-stage non-small cell lung cancer.

The chain couples TRBV5-6 to TRBJ2-1; D is unclear. CDR1 and CDR2 from the germline V gene are SGHDT and YYEEEE. This CDR3 contains 13 residues. Trimming cost V 2 bases and J 8 bases, with 11 bases left between them. CDR3 sequence (DNA): TGTGCCAGCAGCTTCGTAAGTTTCCATGAGCAGTTCTTC. Translation: CASSFVSFHEQFF. Complete variable domain (other parts from reference TRBV5-6 and TRBJ2-1): DAGVTQSPTHLIKTRGQQVTLRCSPKSGHDTVSWYQQALGQGPQFIFQYYEEEERQRGNFPDRFSGHQFPNYSSELNVNALLLGDSALYLCASSFVSFHEQFFGPGTRLTVL.

This rearrangement joins TRBV18 to TRBJ1-5; D remains unclear. This CDR3 comprises 14 residues. V lost 4 bases, J lost 7 bases, and 14 bases lay in between. The germline gives CDR1 KGHSH, CDR2 LQKENI. As DNA, the CDR3 is TGTGCCAGCTCACTATACTCGGACGGCCAGCCCCAGCATTTT. It is translated as CASSLYSDGQPQHF.

This chain's CDR3 is CSVSESATNEKLFF. The CDR3 coding sequence is TGCAGCGTTAGTGAGTCAGCTACTAATGAAAAACTGTTTTTT. This chain joins TRBV29-1 and TRBJ1-4; D call uncertain. The CDR3 sequence is 14 residues long. Germline CDR1 SQVTM, CDR2 ANQGSEA. V lost 5 bases to trimming and J lost 2 bases, with 12 bases between them.

The chain combines TRBV10-3 with TRBJ1-2; no firm D call. The V end was cut by 10 bases, the J end by 4 bases, with 13 bases between. Germline values: CDR1 ENHRY, CDR2 SYGVKD. The CDR3 sequence is 12 residues long. The CDR3 DNA follows: TGTGCCACCCGGTTGGGGTCCTATGGCTACACCTTC. The encoded protein is CATRLGSYGYTF.

This clonotype was seen only a few times. The chain employs TRBV6-2 or TRBV6-3 and TRBJ1-4; D unclear. Germline V gives CDR1 MNHEY, CDR2 SVGEGT. Trimming left V 0 bases short and J 14 bases short, with 13 bases between. The CDR3 loop spans 13 amino acids. The CDR3 nucleotides are TGTGCCAGCAGTTACTCGATGGTCACCGAGCTGTTTTTT. Its translation: CASSYSMVTELFF.

Comment on this clonotype: A read error may be the cause here, since a much bigger clone is one base away. The chain is built from TRBV19 and TRBJ1-5; D possibly corresponds to TRBD1 (5 bases). Trimming removed 7 bases at V and 3 bases at J, with 13 bases between. The CDR3 is made up of 14 amino acids. Germline V CDR1 and CDR2: LNHDA, SQIVND (reference sequence). Here the CDR3 DNA reads TGTGCCAGTAAGGAAGGGGTCGACAATCAGCCCCAGCATTTT. It encodes CASKEGVDNQPQHF. The complete variable domain, with remaining parts taken from reference TRBV19 and TRBJ1-5, reads DGGITQSPKYLFRKEGQNVTLSCEQNLNHDAMYWYRQDPGQGLRLIYYSQIVNDFQKGDIAEGYSVSREKKESFPLTVTSAQKNPTAFYLCASKEGVDNQPQHFGDGTRLSIL.

The chain has TRBV20-1 and TRBJ2-2; no definite D call. This CDR3 has 13 amino acids. Germline CDR1 reads DFQATT; CDR2 reads SNEGSKA (reference sequence). The V gene lost 5 bases and the J gene lost 6 bases, with 13 bases spanning the gap. CDR3 residues: CSAGGRPSGELFF. The DNA for the CDR3 is TGCAGTGCTGGTGGGCGTCCGTCCGGGGAGCTGTTTTTT.

V and J are TRBV11-1 and TRBJ1-2; D is unresolved. CDR1 is SGHAT, CDR2 FQDESV, per germline (reference sequence). V lost 5 bases and J lost 7, with 14 bases in between. This CDR3 has 13 amino acids. CDR3: CASSPRFSTGYTF. The DNA for the CDR3 is TGTGCCAGCAGCCCCAGGTTTTCTACTGGCTACACCTTC.

This clonotype appeared many times. The chain has TRBV5-4 and TRBJ1-1; D is unresolved. The V end was cut by 0 bases, the J end by 8 bases, with 8 bases between. CDR3 length: 12 amino acids. In germline, CDR1 is SGHNT, CDR2 YYREEE (reference sequence). For the CDR3, the DNA is TGTGCCAGCAGCTTGGGTTCTGGAGAAGCTTTCTTT. This encodes CASSLGSGEAFF.

The chain recombines TRBV5-1 with TRBJ2-1; 14 nucleotides match TRBD2. This CDR3 has 15 amino acids. Germline V CDR1 and CDR2: SGHRS, YFSETQ. V shed 4 bases and J 8 bases; nucleotides not matched to a gene: 5. CDR3 in amino acids: CASSRGLAGVDEQFF. CDR3 coding DNA: TGCGCCAGCAGCCGGGGACTAGCGGGAGTCGATGAGCAGTTCTTC. Combining the CDR3 with reference TRBV5-1 and TRBJ2-1 gives the whole variable domain KAGVTQTPRYLIKTRGQQVTLSCSPISGHRSVSWYQQTPGQGLQFLFEYFSETQRNKGNFPGRFSGRQFSNSRSEMNVSTLELGDSALYLCASSRGLAGVDEQFFGPGTRLTVL.

The chain uses TRBV5-1 and TRBJ2-2; TRBD2 matches 8 bases. This CDR3 has 15 residues. Germline V gene sequence: CDR1 SGHRS, CDR2 YFSETQ. V gave up 5 bases and J gave up 2 bases; unmatched junction bases: 5. CDR3 in DNA: TGCGCCAGCAGTTCCGCGGGGGGTAACACCGGGGAGCTGTTTTTT. Protein: CASSSAGGNTGELFF.

The CDR3 DNA reads as TGTGCCAGCAGTGTGGAAGGACAGCTTCAGCCCCAGCATTTT. This gives the protein CASSVEGQLQPQHF. J is TRBJ1-5 and V is TRBV2; D is perhaps TRBD1 (6 bases). From germline, CDR1 is SNHLY and CDR2 FYNNEI. V was cut by 4 bases and J by 6 bases, with 13 bases left in between. This CDR3 has 14 residues.

This clonotype was observed many times. This chain uses TRBV29-1 with TRBJ2-5; maybe TRBD1 (5 bases). V was clipped by 2 bases and J by 3 bases, with 10 bases between them. CDR3 size: 13 residues. Looked up from germline, CDR1 is SQVTM and CDR2 is ANQGSEA. The CDR3 loop is CSVESGREETQYF. CDR3 nucleotides: TGCAGCGTTGAATCTGGCAGGGAAGAGACCCAGTACTTC.

The chain employs TRBV12-3 or TRBV12-4 and TRBJ2-1; D not certain. The CDR3 contains 13 residues. Trimming removed 5 bases at V and 8 bases at J, with 13 bases between. CDR3 DNA: TGTGCCAGCAGTGCCAACCCGAAGGATGAGCAGTTCTTC. Its protein product is CASSANPKDEQFF.

This clonotype has ten or more counts. The chain employs TRBV29-1 and TRBJ1-6; TRBD1 is a possible D gene (5 bases). The V gene's germline CDR1 is SQVTM and CDR2 ANQGSEA. The CDR3 runs to 14 residues. Trimming cost V 7 bases and J 5 bases, with 15 bases left between them. The CDR3 sequence is CSGDLDGDNSPLHF. The CDR3 DNA reads as TGCAGCGGGGACCTGGACGGAGATAATTCACCCCTCCACTTT.

This clonotype was counted ten times or more. The V call is TRBV6-2 or TRBV6-3, the J call TRBJ1-6; D is perhaps TRBD1 (5 bases). V lost 7 bases and J lost 9, with 13 bases in between. Germline V CDR1 and CDR2: MNHEY, SVGEGT. The CDR3 consists of 13 residues. CDR3 protein: CASTDSLRSPLHF. CDR3 DNA: TGTGCCAGCACCGACAGTCTTCGTTCACCCCTCCACTTT.

The chain combines TRBV29-1 with TRBJ1-5, with D possibly matching TRBD1 (6 bases). The CDR3 spans 14 residues. The V gene's germline CDR1 is SQVTM and CDR2 ANQGSEA. V lost 4 bases, J lost 2 bases, and 12 bases lay in between. Here the CDR3 DNA reads TGCAGCGTTGGGGAGGGGGGAGGCAATCAGCCCCAGCATTTT. Amino acid sequence: CSVGEGGGNQPQHF.

Ten or more counts support this clonotype. The rearrangement links TRBV11-3 to TRBJ1-3; D possibly corresponds to TRBD1 (6 bases). Germline V gene data show CDR1 as SGHNT and CDR2 as YENEEA. The CDR3 loop spans 17 amino acids. Trimming took 6 bases from V and 2 from J, leaving 20 bases between them. CDR3 protein: CASRPLPETGPGNTIYF. The CDR3 DNA is TGTGCCAGCAGGCCCCTCCCCGAGACAGGCCCTGGAAACACCATATATTTT.

This clonotype was detected many times. This chain joins TRBV7-8 and TRBJ1-4; D unclear. Per germline, CDR1 SGHVS and CDR2 FQNEAQ. Trimming cost V 3 bases and J 8 bases, with 10 bases left between them. The CDR3 runs 13 residues. The CDR3 DNA reads as TGTGCCAGCAGCTTGAGGGAAGGGGAAAAACTGTTTTTT. Amino acid sequence: CASSLREGEKLFF.

A few counts support this clonotype. V and J are TRBV7-2 and TRBJ2-3; 10 bases fit TRBD2. The CDR3 runs to 16 residues. The V gene's germline CDR1 is SGHTA and CDR2 FQGNSA. The V and J ends lost 8 bases and 0 bases, in that order; junction bases with no gene match: 8. CDR3 bases: TGTGCCAGCCGGGGAGGAGCGGGAGGGAGCACAGATACGCAGTATTTT. Protein sequence: CASRGGAGGSTDTQYF. The full variable domain, completed using reference TRBV7-2 and TRBJ2-3, is GAGVSQSPSNKVTEKGKDVELRCDPISGHTALYWYRQSLGQGLEFLIYFQGNSAPDKSGLPSDRFSAERTGGSVSTLTIQRTQQEDSAVYLCASRGGAGGSTDTQYFGPGTRLTVL.

This chain joins TRBV5-1 and TRBJ2-7; possible D gene TRBD1, 6 bases. Looked up from germline, CDR1 is SGHRS and CDR2 is YFSETQ. V was cut by 0 bases and J by 4 bases, with 11 bases left in between. The CDR3 has 14 amino acids. CDR3 residues: CASSLAGDTYEQYF. As DNA, the CDR3 is TGCGCCAGCAGCTTGGCCGGGGACACTTACGAGCAGTACTTC.